This TCR beta chain was sequenced in a study of cytomegalovirus exposure and HLA in healthy donors. Points from the study as a whole: Judged likely to be a sequencing artifact was a cluster of highly shared sequence variants.

Comment on this clone: Its antigen is not known.

Trimming removed 6 bases at V and 3 bases at J, with 17 bases between. CDR1 and CDR2 from the germline V gene are SEHNR and FQNEAQ (reference sequence). This CDR3 contains 15 residues. Amplification used 60 Vbeta primers and 13 Jbeta primers. Generated by immunoSEQ multiplex PCR, the TCRdb table keeps only in-frame clones and is missing some. This sample carries about 160,000 clones, around 88% of them seen once, and the ten largest clones take approximately 2%. The chain joins TRBV7-9 to TRBJ1-1; D possibly corresponds to TRBD1 (6 bases). Material for sequencing was PBMCs. The receptor was derived from a young woman in good health and CMV-seronegative. The CDR3 DNA reads as TGTGCCAGCAGGACGGCCCAGGGGATTTACACTGAAGCTTTCTTT. Its protein is CASRTAQGIYTEAFF.